These 11 T cell receptor beta chains came from one sample sequenced in a study of Graves' ophthalmopathy and Graves' hyperthyroidism. Investigators amplified TCR beta CDR3 regions from RNA transcripts. HTBI primers served in a first-round RT-PCR, which a second-round multiplex PCR followed. From the multiplex PCR reads, TCRdb called clonotypes with MiXCR, one entry per CDR3 protein. In the table there are around 1,000,000 distinct CDR3 sequences, less than 45% of which are singletons. What was sequenced was peripheral blood or thyroid tissue (not recorded which). The receptor set was obtained from an adult man with Graves' hyperthyroidism.

As DNA, the CDR3 is TGTGCCAGCAGCCAAGAGGATGCAGGGATGTACCAAGAGACCCAGTACTTC. Its translation: CASSQEDAGMYQETQYF. The chain has TRBV14 and TRBJ2-5, with a weak D call TRBD1 (5 bases). This CDR3 contains 17 residues. The V end was cut by 0 bases, the J end by 0 bases, with 14 bases between. Germline V gene sequence: CDR1 SGHDN, CDR2 FVKESK.

This chain joins TRBV5-1 and TRBJ1-3; D is possibly TRBD1 (5 bases). The V gene's germline CDR1 is SGHRS and CDR2 YFSETQ. The CDR3 runs 14 residues. V was pared by 8 bases and J by 0 bases, with 12 bases between. CDR3 sequence (DNA): TGCGCCAGTTCCTCCGGGGCCTCTGGAAACACCATATATTTT. Residues: CASSSGASGNTIYF.

The sample holds many counts of this clonotype. This sequence joins TRBV14 and TRBJ1-2; TRBD1 aligns across 8 bases. V gave up 0 bases and J gave up 6 bases; unmatched junction bases: 9. Germline CDR1 is SGHDN and CDR2 is FVKESK. This CDR3 spans 16 amino acids. In DNA form, the CDR3 reads TGTGCCAGCAGCCAAGATCCGGGCAGGGGGCCGGATGGCTACACCTTC. This codes for CASSQDPGRGPDGYTF.

The chain links TRBV20-1 to TRBJ1-5; 10 positions agree with TRBD1. The ends lost 1 base at V and 7 bases at J; junction bases unmatched: 16. This CDR3 is built from 18 residues. CDR1 is DFQATT, CDR2 SNEGSKA, per germline (reference sequence). This chain's CDR3 is CSARAQMSGTGERQPQHF. For the CDR3, the DNA is TGCAGTGCTAGAGCCCAGATGTCCGGGACAGGGGAACGACAGCCCCAGCATTTT.

About this clonotype itself: Since a much larger clone is just one base distant, this may be a read error. The chain joins TRBV24-1 to TRBJ2-2; tentative D call: TRBD1 (5 bases). V was cut by 1 base and J by 2 bases, with 13 bases left in between. This CDR3 contains 17 residues. From germline, CDR1 is KGHDR and CDR2 SFDVKD. The CDR3 DNA follows: TGTGCCACCAGTGATTTAGGTGGGGCCAAAAACACCGGGGAGCTGTTTTTT. Its protein is CATSDLGGAKNTGELFF.

In this sample, this clonotype turned up a few times. The rearrangement links TRBV7-3 to TRBJ1-1; unclear D gene. This CDR3 contains 13 residues. The germline V gene encodes CDR1 SGHTA and CDR2 FQGTGA. Trimming stripped 2 bases from V and 10 bases from J, with 14 bases between. DNA for the CDR3: TGTGCCAGCAGCTTAGAGCGTGAAACAAGAGCTTTCTTT. It translates to CASSLERETRAFF.

This clonotype came up many times. The V and J genes are TRBV7-8 and TRBJ1-2; tentatively, D is TRBD1 (5 bases). Germline loops: CDR1 SGHVS, CDR2 FQNEAQ. This CDR3 spans 15 amino acids. V lost 1 base to trimming and J lost 4 bases, with 13 bases between them. For the CDR3, the DNA is TGTGCCAGCAGCTTAGTATCCCAGGGAGGCTATGGCTACACCTTC. Encoded protein: CASSLVSQGGYGYTF. The whole variable domain, filled in from reference TRBV7-8 and TRBJ1-2, reads GAGVSQSPRYKVAKRGQDVALRCDPISGHVSLFWYQQALGQGPEFLTYFQNEAQLDKSGLPSDRFFAERPEGSVSTLKIQRTQQEDSAVYLCASSLVSQGGYGYTFGSGTRLTVV.

This clonotype was seen just once. The chain carries TRBV7-6 and TRBJ2-7; 8 bases map to TRBD2. The V segment lost 5 bases and the J segment 5 bases; nucleotides outside the gene matches: 8. The germline V gene has CDR1 SGHVS and CDR2 FNYEAQ. The CDR3 spans 14 residues. CDR3 nucleotide sequence: TGTGCCAGCAGCCCCGGGACTAGGAGTGACGAGCAGTACTTC. Translation: CASSPGTRSDEQYF.

This clonotype was seen a handful of times. The V gene is TRBV7-9, the J gene TRBJ2-2, with D tentatively TRBD1 (6 bases). Trimming cost V 6 bases and J 6 bases, with 14 bases left between them. This CDR3 is 14 amino acids long. Germline CDR1 reads SEHNR; CDR2 reads FQNEAQ (reference sequence). CDR3 nucleotide sequence: TGTGCCAGCAGTACAAGCAGGGGAGCCGGGGAGCTGTTTTTT. Protein: CASSTSRGAGELFF.

In this sample, this clonotype turned up once. V is TRBV2 and J is TRBJ2-7, with 9 bases fitting TRBD1. In germline, CDR1 is SNHLY, CDR2 FYNNEI. J gave up 7 bases and V 3 bases, and 7 bases lay outside the gene matches. The CDR3 length is 14 residues. The chain's CDR3 is CASSERTGDGEQYF. For the CDR3, the DNA is TGTGCCAGCAGTGAGAGGACAGGGGACGGGGAGCAGTACTTC.

This clonotype appeared many times. The chain employs TRBV10-3 and TRBJ1-1; D uncertain. V dropped 7 bases and J dropped 2 bases, with 17 bases sitting between them. The length of the CDR3 is 15 residues. Germline-derived CDR1 and CDR2 are ENHRY and SYGVKD. Written as DNA, the CDR3 is TGTGCCATCACCGTTTCTGACGCCTCAAACACTGAAGCTTTCTTT. As protein: CAITVSDASNTEAFF.